This record concerns one T cell receptor (beta chain) sequence. The entry originates in a study of T cells in tuberculosis. The ends were cut back, 6 bases at V and 1 base at J, with 12 bases in the middle. CDR3 length equals 15 residues. CDR1 is MNHNS, CDR2 SASEGT, per germline. Generated by immunoSEQ multiplex PCR, the TCRdb table keeps only in-frame clones and is missing some. The sample records roughly 59,000 clones, 81% being singletons. Sorting used thawed, overnight-rested PBMC stained with anti-CD3, a viability dye and GMM-loaded CD1B tetramer. The CD1B tetramers carried C32 glucose monomycolate purified from Rhodococcus equi. From each donor, some 91,000 tetramer-negative cells were sorted.

Input material: CD1b-GMM tetramer-negative cells sorted from PBMCs. This chain connects TRBV6-1 to TRBJ2-2; possibly TRBD2 for D (6 bases). The origin of this receptor is an adult woman with latent tuberculosis. The chain's CDR3 is CASSLLALNTGELFF. DNA of the CDR3: TGTGCCAGCAGCTTACTAGCATTGAACACCGGGGAGCTGTTTTTT.